Listed below are T cell receptor beta chains from one sample, sequenced in a study of cytomegalovirus exposure and HLA in healthy donors. Produced via immunoSEQ multiplex PCR; TCRdb's table is partial and in-frame only. Altogether 95,000 to 150,000 clones are present, 70% to 90% being singletons, with the ten largest covering roughly 6%. The source material was PBMCs. Every receptor here comes from a woman aged 18 to 35 in good health and CMV-seropositive. The CDR3 runs from the conserved cysteine through the conserved F or W. The order of the fields is D gene, clone size, J gene, V gene, CDR3 DNA, CDR3 protein. D genes are given only for firm matches. Only some rows state a clone size, as once, few, many or a class for expanded clones.

>TRBD2|once|TRBJ2-3|TRBV7-2
TGTGCCAGCAGCTTAGATGTCGGATGGCTAGCGGGAGTTGTGGATACGCAGTATTTT
CASSLDVGWLAGVVDTQYF
>.|.|TRBJ2-1|TRBV9
TGTGCCAGCAGCGTCGGGATAAACAATGAGCAGTTCTTC
CASSVGINNEQFF
>TRBD2|.|TRBJ2-1|TRBV4-2
TGTGCCAGCAGCCAAGGCCTAGCGGGAGGCACTAATGAGCAGTTCTTC
CASSQGLAGGTNEQFF
>TRBD1|.|TRBJ1-3|TRBV4-3
TGCGCCAGCAGCCGGCAGACAGGGGACGGAAACACCATATATTTT
CASSRQTGDGNTIYF
>.|.|TRBJ1-2|TRBV6-1
TGTGCCAGCAGTCGACTCGGGACATCCGGCTACACCTTC
CASSRLGTSGYTF
>.|.|TRBJ1-4|TRBV11-3
TGTGCCAGCAACTACGGGGTGGATGAAAAACTGTTTTTT
CASNYGVDEKLFF
>TRBD1|.|TRBJ1-2|TRBV9
TGTGCCAGCAGCGTTCACCGGGGACAGGGAGAAAACTATGGCTACACCTTC
CASSVHRGQGENYGYTF
>.|.|TRBJ1-1|TRBV9
TGTGCCAGCAGCGTATCACCGGGGAGTGACACTGAAGCTTTCTTT
CASSVSPGSDTEAFF
>TRBD1|.|TRBJ2-2|TRBV5-6
TGTGCCAGCAGCAGGCCGGGACAGGGATCCACCGGGGAGCTGTTTTTT
CASSRPGQGSTGELFF
>.|.|TRBJ2-7|TRBV27
TGTGCCAGCAGTATGGCTTCTAGCTTCAACGAGCAGTACTTC
CASSMASSFNEQYF
>.|.|TRBJ1-1|TRBV6-5
TGTGCCAGCAGTTACTCCCGCTCGGGACGCGGGGCTGAAGCTTTCTTT
CASSYSRSGRGAEAFF
>.|.|TRBJ1-2|TRBV6-1
TGTGCCAGCAGCCATGGGCAGGGATATGATGGCTACACCTTC
CASSHGQGYDGYTF
>TRBD1|medium-sized|TRBJ2-5|TRBV7-2
TGTGCCAGCAGCCGGGACAGGGGAGGAGAGACCCAGTACTTC
CASSRDRGGETQYF
>TRBD2|.|TRBJ2-1|TRBV25-1
TGTGCCAGCAGTGGCGGGACTAGCGGGAGTGTTTTCAATGAGCAGTTCTTC
CASSGGTSGSVFNEQFF
>TRBD1|.|TRBJ1-2|TRBV9
TGTGCCAGCAGCACTCGGAGGGACAGACATAACTATGGCTACACCTTC
CASSTRRDRHNYGYTF
>.|.|TRBJ1-5|TRBV7-2
TGTGCCAGCAGCTTAGAGGGGCCCCTGTCTGGGCAGCCCCAGCATTTT
CASSLEGPLSGQPQHF
>.|.|TRBJ1-2|TRBV7-9
TGTGCCGTCAGGCGGGAGGATGGCTACACCTTC
CAVRREDGYTF
>TRBD1|.|TRBJ2-7|TRBV7-9
TGTGCCAGCAGCTTAGCGGACAGGGGGTACGAGCAGTACTTC
CASSLADRGYEQYF
>.|.|TRBJ1-2|TRBV13
TGTGCCAGCAGCTTAGGACAGAGCTATGGCTACACCTTC
CASSLGQSYGYTF
>.|few|TRBJ2-5|TRBV7-2
TGTGCCAGCAGCCCCCGACAGCAAACTCAAGAGACCCAGTACTTC
CASSPRQQTQETQYF
>.|.|TRBJ1-4|TRBV5-4
TGTGCCAGCAGCTTGTCGCGGGCTACCAATGAAAAACTGTTTTTT
CASSLSRATNEKLFF
>TRBD1|.|TRBJ2-5|TRBV4-2
TGTGCCAGCAGCCTCGGGTCGGGACAGGGGAGCGAGACCCAGTACTTC
CASSLGSGQGSETQYF
>.|.|TRBJ1-2|TRBV13
TGTGCCAGCAGCTTAGGCGTCAGTTTCTATGGCTACACCTTC
CASSLGVSFYGYTF
>TRBD2|.|TRBJ2-5|TRBV5-7
TGTGCCAGCAGCTTCAAAGCGGGATCGGGGGAGACCCAGTACTTC
CASSFKAGSGETQYF
>TRBD2|once|TRBJ2-3|TRBV7-9
TGTGCCAGCAACCGAGCGGGGGCTAGCACAGATACGCAGTATTTT
CASNRAGASTDTQYF